A single sample gave rise to the 23 T cell receptor beta chains below, sequenced in a study of a mutant IDH1 vaccine in newly diagnosed glioma. Time point given: week 11, during vaccination. All doses held 300 ug of mutant IDH1 20-mer peptide, with topical imiquimod. Method: immunoSEQ multiplex PCR; TCRdb's copy keeps in-frame clones and lacks some. The repertoire holds roughly 62,000 clones, about 91% seen once, with 1.9% in the top ten. These receptors lack a known antigen. This material consisted of PBMCs, taken from a glioma patient whose treatment included an IDH1 peptide vaccine. These receptor sequences come from a man in his forties with glioma.

This CDR3 is CASSLNLIGENEQFF. DNA of the CDR3: TGTGCCAGCAGCTTAAACTTAATAGGGGAGAATGAGCAGTTCTTC. V is TRBV7-9 and J is TRBJ2-1; D may be TRBD1 or TRBD2 (5 bases each). The CDR3 runs 15 residues. From germline, CDR1 is SEHNR and CDR2 FQNEAQ (reference sequence). The ends were cut back, 2 bases at V and 7 bases at J, with 15 bases in the middle.

The chain recombines TRBV4-1 with TRBJ2-1; 7 nucleotides agree with TRBD2. Germline V gene sequence: CDR1 MGHRA, CDR2 YSYEKL. Germline trimming cut 0 bases from V and 3 bases from J; bases unmatched to any gene: 5. There are 16 residues in the CDR3. CDR3 protein: CASSQEGGAVYNEQFF. DNA of the CDR3: TGCGCCAGCAGCCAAGAGGGAGGGGCCGTCTACAATGAGCAGTTCTTC.

The J gene is TRBJ1-1, the V gene TRBV6-5; D is uncertain. Germline loops: CDR1 MNHEY, CDR2 SVGAGI. The length of the CDR3 is 15 residues. V was shortened by 2 bases and J by 4 bases, with 14 bases between the two germline ends. As DNA, the CDR3 is TGTGCCAGCAGTTACAACGCGCCTTTCCCCACTGAAGCTTTCTTT. It is translated as CASSYNAPFPTEAFF.

The V call is TRBV7-9, the J call TRBJ2-1; 7 nucleotides match TRBD1. V lost 7 bases and J lost 6; bases outside the gene matches: 12. Germline V gives CDR1 SEHNR, CDR2 FQNEAQ (reference sequence). This CDR3 is 15 amino acids long. The CDR3 nucleotides are TGTGCCAGCATCGCGACAGGGTCTTTGTTCAATGAGCAGTTCTTC. Its protein is CASIATGSLFNEQFF.

The rearrangement uses TRBV5-1 and TRBJ1-2, with TRBD1 matching over 10 bases. J lost 2 bases, V lost 4 bases, and 5 bases had no gene match. Germline V CDR1 and CDR2: SGHRS, YFSETQ. The CDR3 extends over 15 amino acids. DNA for the CDR3: TGCGCCAGCAGCAGGGACAGGGGCGGGAACTATGGCTACACCTTC. As protein: CASSRDRGGNYGYTF.

CDR3: CASSIGQGAGNQPQHF. The CDR3 coding sequence is TGTGCCAGTAGTATAGGACAGGGGGCTGGCAATCAGCCCCAGCATTTT. V gene TRBV19 combines with J gene TRBJ1-5, with 10 positions matching TRBD1. This CDR3 contains 16 residues. Germline V lookup: CDR1 LNHDA, CDR2 SQIVND (reference sequence). V shed 1 base and J 2 bases; nucleotides not matched to a gene: 2.

This sequence joins TRBV28 and TRBJ2-7; possibly TRBD1 or TRBD2 for D (5 bases each). The V and J ends lost 3 bases and 2 bases respectively, with 11 bases between them. CDR1 and CDR2 from the germline V gene are MDHEN and SYDVKM. This CDR3 has 14 residues. CDR3 bases: TGTGCCAGCAGTTTTCAGAGGGGCCCCTACGAGCAGTACGTC. Translating it yields CASSFQRGPYEQYV.

This sequence joins TRBV10-2 and TRBJ1-1; no reliable D call. Germline CDR1 and CDR2: WSHSY and SAAADI. The CDR3 consists of 14 residues. V lost 7 bases and J lost 1, with 13 bases in between. The CDR3 sequence is CASTPGRKNTEAFF. In DNA, the CDR3 is TGCGCCAGCACCCCTGGCAGAAAGAACACTGAAGCTTTCTTT.

The chain is built from TRBV2 and TRBJ1-1, with D maybe TRBD1 (6 bases). CDR1 and CDR2 (germline): SNHLY, FYNNEI. Trimming pared 4 bases from V and 6 bases from J, leaving 9 bases between. This CDR3 spans 12 amino acids. The CDR3 reads CASSGTAAEAFF. In DNA, the CDR3 is TGTGCCAGCAGTGGGACAGCCGCTGAAGCTTTCTTT.

The chain links TRBV19 to TRBJ1-1, with 12 bases fitting TRBD1. V gave up 7 bases and J gave up 0 bases; unmatched junction bases: 3. The CDR3 consists of 15 residues. Germline CDR1 reads LNHDA; CDR2 reads SQIVND (reference sequence). Written as DNA, the CDR3 is TGTGCCAGTATAGGGACAGGGGGCCTGAACACTGAAGCTTTCTTT. Translation gives CASIGTGGLNTEAFF.

This chain connects TRBV6-4 to TRBJ2-1; the match to TRBD2 covers 8 bases. Per germline, CDR1 MRHNA and CDR2 SNTAGT. This CDR3 contains 15 residues. With V trimmed by 5 bases and J by 10 bases, 13 bases remained unmatched. Here the CDR3 reads CASSRAGDPTEEQFF. The CDR3 DNA sequence: TGTGCCAGCAGTAGAGCGGGAGACCCCACGGAGGAGCAGTTCTTC.

V gene TRBV5-5 combines with J gene TRBJ2-1; 14 bases match TRBD2. The germline V gene encodes CDR1 SGHKS and CDR2 YYEKEE (reference sequence). This CDR3 region has 18 residues. Trimming removed 4 bases from V and 3 bases from J; junction bases left unmatched: 9. The CDR3 sequence is CASSPGLAGDEDYNEQFF. CDR3 sequence (DNA): TGTGCCAGCAGCCCGGGACTAGCGGGAGATGAGGACTACAATGAGCAGTTCTTC.

This clone showed up just once. Sequence at one end of the junction differs from germline and may be a read error. This chain uses TRBV13 with TRBJ2-5, with D tentatively TRBD2 (5 bases). The CDR3 is made up of 15 amino acids. Germline V lookup: CDR1 PRHDT, CDR2 FYEKMQ (reference sequence). The CDR3 region is CVSSPLMEVQETQYF. CDR3 in DNA: TGTGTCAGCAGCCCGCTCATGGAGGTTCAAGAGACCCAGTACTTC.

This clone showed up just once. In DNA, the CDR3 is TGTGCCAGTAGTGGGGACAGAGCCTACGAGCAGTACTTC. This codes for CASSGDRAYEQYF. The genes are TRBV19 and TRBJ2-7; the match to TRBD1 covers 7 bases. The ends lost 5 bases at V and 2 bases at J; junction bases unmatched: 3. This CDR3 comprises 13 residues. CDR1 is LNHDA and CDR2 is SQIVND in the germline V gene (reference sequence). Full variable domain (outside the CDR3, taken from reference TRBV19 and TRBJ2-7): DGGITQSPKYLFRKEGQNVTLSCEQNLNHDAMYWYRQDPGQGLRLIYYSQIVNDFQKGDIAEGYSVSREKKESFPLTVTSAQKNPTAFYLCASSGDRAYEQYFGPGTRLTVT.

CDR3 amino acids: CASSSLTGTTNTGELFF. CDR3 coding DNA: TGTGCCAGCAGCTCCTTAACCGGGACGACAAACACCGGGGAGCTGTTTTTT. V and J are TRBV5-4 and TRBJ2-2; D may correspond to TRBD1 or TRBD2 (5 bases each). The V gene's germline CDR1 is SGHNT and CDR2 YYREEE (reference sequence). This CDR3 comprises 17 residues. V lost 3 bases to trimming and J lost 2 bases, with 17 bases between them.

About this clone itself: A much larger clone lies one base from this, so it may be a read error. Other nucleotide sequences from this sample produce the same CDR3. The J gene is TRBJ2-7, the V gene TRBV4-2; 7 nucleotides align to TRBD2. Trimming took 0 bases from V and 0 from J; bases not matched to a gene: 2. CDR3 length: 15 amino acids. The germline gives CDR1 LGHNA, CDR2 YNFKEQ. The CDR3 spells CASSQEASGSYEQYF. Written as DNA, the CDR3 is TGTGCCAGCAGCCAAGAGGCTAGCGGCTCCTACGAGCAGTACTTC.

The V call is TRBV27, the J call TRBJ1-4; maybe TRBD1 (5 bases). The CDR3 has 16 amino acids. V shed 5 bases and J shed 0 bases, with 13 bases lying between them. Germline V gene sequence: CDR1 MNHEY, CDR2 SMNVEV (reference sequence). The CDR3 DNA reads TGTGCCAGCAGTCCCGGACAATTCGCAACTAATGAAAAACTGTTTTTT. Protein product: CASSPGQFATNEKLFF.

The chain is built from TRBV18 and TRBJ1-4, with 7 bases aligning to TRBD1. Trimming removed 5 bases from V and 5 bases from J; junction bases left unmatched: 2. Germline V gene data show CDR1 as KGHSH and CDR2 as LQKENI. The CDR3 is 13 residues long. The chain's CDR3 is CASSSGQNEKLFF. Written as DNA, the CDR3 is TGTGCCAGCTCATCGGGACAGAATGAAAAACTGTTTTTT.

V and J are TRBV10-3 and TRBJ2-3; 8 bases line up with TRBD2. This CDR3 has 14 residues. Germline V CDR1 and CDR2: ENHRY, SYGVKD. V lost 6 bases and J lost 3; bases outside the gene matches: 5. The CDR3 reads CAIRPGGETDTQYF. The CDR3, as DNA: TGTGCCATCAGACCCGGGGGGGAGACAGATACGCAGTATTTT.

The chain couples TRBV4-3 to TRBJ2-3; D ambiguous. V shed 0 bases and J shed 0 bases, with 7 bases lying between them. The CDR3 is 15 amino acids. The germline V gene encodes CDR1 LGHNA and CDR2 YSLEER. The CDR3 here is CASSQDTASTDTQYF. In nucleotides, the CDR3 is TGCGCCAGCAGCCAAGATACGGCTAGCACAGATACGCAGTATTTT.

This chain joins TRBV2 and TRBJ2-7; D gene uncertain. The V end lost 2 bases, the J end lost 6 bases, and 14 bases lay between the germline ends. This CDR3 contains 14 residues. CDR1 SNHLY and CDR2 FYNNEI come from the germline V gene. CDR3 sequence: CASSEWVAKGEQYV. In DNA, the CDR3 is TGTGCCAGCAGTGAATGGGTGGCAAAGGGCGAGCAGTACGTC.

The J gene is TRBJ1-5, the V gene TRBV7-9, with D uncertain. Germline CDR1 and CDR2: SEHNR and FQNEAQ (reference sequence). CDR3 length: 15 residues. Trimming pared 1 base from V and 3 bases from J, leaving 10 bases between. The CDR3 coding sequence is TGTGCCAGCAGCTTAGGCTGGGCACACAATCAGCCCCAGCATTTT. Protein product: CASSLGWAHNQPQHF.

The CDR3 protein is CASSRFLAGASTGELFF. The CDR3 DNA reads as TGTGCCAGCAGCCGCTTTCTAGCGGGAGCTAGCACCGGGGAGCTGTTTTTT. The J gene is TRBJ2-2, the V gene TRBV9; 10 bases are shared with TRBD2. Germline V gene sequence: CDR1 SGDLS, CDR2 YYNGEE. J gave up 4 bases and V 4 bases, and 10 bases lay outside the gene matches. CDR3 length: 17 amino acids.